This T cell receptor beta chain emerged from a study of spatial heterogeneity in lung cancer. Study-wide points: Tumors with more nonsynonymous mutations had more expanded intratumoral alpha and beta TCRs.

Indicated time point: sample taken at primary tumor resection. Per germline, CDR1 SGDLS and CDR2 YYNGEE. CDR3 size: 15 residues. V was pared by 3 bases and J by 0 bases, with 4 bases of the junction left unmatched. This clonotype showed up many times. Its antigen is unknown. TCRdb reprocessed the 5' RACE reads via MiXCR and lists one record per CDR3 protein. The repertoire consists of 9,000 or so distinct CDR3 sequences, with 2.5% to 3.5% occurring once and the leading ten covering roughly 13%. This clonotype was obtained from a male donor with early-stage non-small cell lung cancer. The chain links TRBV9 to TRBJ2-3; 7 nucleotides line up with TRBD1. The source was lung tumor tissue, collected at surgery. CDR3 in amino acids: CASSAGTESTDTQYF. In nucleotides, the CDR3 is TGTGCCAGCAGCGCAGGGACAGAAAGCACAGATACGCAGTATTTT.